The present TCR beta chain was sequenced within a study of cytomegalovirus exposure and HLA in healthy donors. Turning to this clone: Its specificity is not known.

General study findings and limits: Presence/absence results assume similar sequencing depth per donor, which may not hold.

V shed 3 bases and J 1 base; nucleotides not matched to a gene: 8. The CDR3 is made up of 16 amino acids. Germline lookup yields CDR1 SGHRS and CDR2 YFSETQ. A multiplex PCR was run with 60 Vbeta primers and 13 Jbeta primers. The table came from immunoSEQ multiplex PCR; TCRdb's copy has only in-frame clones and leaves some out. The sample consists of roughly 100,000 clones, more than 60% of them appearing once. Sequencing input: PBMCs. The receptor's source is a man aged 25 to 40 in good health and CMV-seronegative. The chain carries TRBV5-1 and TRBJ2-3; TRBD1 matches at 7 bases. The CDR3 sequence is CASSWGPQGGTDTQYF. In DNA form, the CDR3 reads TGCGCCAGCAGCTGGGGCCCCCAGGGGGGCACAGATACGCAGTATTTT.